The T cell receptor (beta chain) under discussion was sequenced for a study of cytomegalovirus exposure and HLA in healthy donors. 60 Vbeta and 13 Jbeta primers were used in PCR. This table comes from immunoSEQ multiplex PCR, and its TCRdb copy is limited to in-frame clones, with some not included. This table has about 92,000 clones, 80% to 90% appearing once. Germline CDR1 and CDR2: SEHNR and FQNEAQ (reference sequence). The V end lost 4 bases, the J end lost 4 bases, and 17 bases lay between the germline ends. CDR3 size: 16 residues. Study conclusions and caveats: In presence/absence analyses, roughly uniform sequencing depth across donors was assumed.

About this clone itself: Its target is not known.

V gene TRBV7-9 combines with J gene TRBJ1-3; D is unresolved. The receptor was isolated from a woman under 30 in good health and CMV-seropositive. The material sequenced was PBMCs. Written as DNA, the CDR3 is TGTGCCAGCAGCTATATAACCTCGGGGATAGGAAACACCATATATTTT. This sequence encodes CASSYITSGIGNTIYF.